A selection of T cell receptor beta chains follows, all from one sample in a study of blood T cell repertoires in COVID-19. The data were produced by immunoSEQ multiplex PCR, yet TCRdb's version contains in-frame clones alone and is incomplete. This table has some 350,000 clones, around nine tenths appearing once. The sequenced sample was peripheral blood. These receptors all stem from a woman between 65 and 79 years old with COVID-19, enrolled during active disease. Each CDR3 is given with its conserved first and last residue. D genes are given only for firm matches. Rows give clone size only sometimes, using once, few, many, or a class for an expanded clone.

TGTGCCAGTAGTCCCCGTCCGGGGGGGTTGAACACTGAAGCTTTCTTT	CASSPRPGGLNTEAFF	NA	TRBJ1-1	TRBV19	NA
TGTGCCAGCAGCCGCGAGGATGAGCAGTTCTTC	CASSREDEQFF	NA	TRBJ2-1	TRBV11-1	NA
TGTGCCGGTTCAGGGGCCCTGAACACTGAAGCTTTCTTT	CAGSGALNTEAFF	NA	TRBJ1-1	TRBV2	NA
TGCGCCAGCAGCTTGGGGTCAGGGGAAGAGACCCAGTACTTC	CASSLGSGEETQYF	NA	TRBJ2-5	TRBV5-1	NA
TGCAGCGTTGATGGGCGACAGGGCAACTATGGCTACACCTTC	CSVDGRQGNYGYTF	TRBD1	TRBJ1-2	TRBV29-1	NA
TGTGCCACCAGCAGAGATCCGGACACTGAAGCTTTCTTT	CATSRDPDTEAFF	NA	TRBJ1-1	TRBV15	NA
TGTGCCTGGAGTTCTTGGGCCAATGAGCAGTTCTTC	CAWSSWANEQFF	NA	TRBJ2-1	TRBV30	NA
TGTGCCTGGGGGGTAGCCCTTGCTGGGGCCAACGTCCTGACTTTC	CAWGVALAGANVLTF	NA	TRBJ2-6	TRBV30	NA
TGTGCCAGCTCACCACCGAGGACAGCGGTCGGTACGCAGTATTTT	CASSPPRTAVGTQYF	NA	TRBJ2-3	TRBV18	few
TGTGCCACCAGTGAATGTCGAACAGAGTACTTC	CATSECRTEYF	NA	TRBJ2-7	TRBV24-1	NA
TGTGCCAGCAGTTTATGGGTAGCGGGGGGACGAGAGACCCAGTACTTC	CASSLWVAGGRETQYF	TRBD2	TRBJ2-5	TRBV28	NA
TGTGCCAGCAGTTTATCTACAGGGATCTCAGATACGCAGTATTTT	CASSLSTGISDTQYF	NA	TRBJ2-3	TRBV27	NA
TGTGCCAGTAGCAGAGGGGACAGGGGATTAAATGAGCAGTTCTTC	CASSRGDRGLNEQFF	TRBD1	TRBJ2-1	TRBV19	NA
TGCGCCAGCAGCCTTCAGGGGGACACTGAAGCTTTCTTT	CASSLQGDTEAFF	TRBD1	TRBJ1-1	TRBV5-1	NA
TGCGCCAGCAGTCAGCGGGGGCTCATGGGGAATGAGCAGTTCTTC	CASSQRGLMGNEQFF	TRBD2	TRBJ2-1	TRBV10-1	NA
TGTGCCAGCGGCCGGGACTACGCGATATCTGGGGCCAACGTCCTGACTTTC	CASGRDYAISGANVLTF	TRBD2	TRBJ2-6	TRBV27	NA
TGTGCCAGCAGTTTAGCGCAGTTCACTGAAGCTTTCTTT	CASSLAQFTEAFF	NA	TRBJ1-1	TRBV12-3/TRBV12-4	NA